The next 19 T cell receptor beta chains were all read from a single sample in a study of spatial heterogeneity in lung cancer. Notes on the study in general: The study found that expanded intratumoral alpha and beta TCR counts tracked tumor mutation counts.

No antigens are known for them. Time point meaning: sample taken at primary tumor resection. From the 5' RACE reads, TCRdb called clonotypes with MiXCR, one entry per CDR3 protein. Altogether 20,000 to 25,000 distinct CDR3 sequences are present, 6.4% being singletons, with the ten largest covering about 9.3%. The material sequenced was lung tumor tissue, taken at surgery. These receptors were collected from a male donor with early-stage non-small cell lung cancer.

In its sample, this clonotype was seen many times. This chain links TRBV12-3 or TRBV12-4 with TRBJ2-5, with TRBD2 matching over 12 bases. The CDR3 consists of 15 residues. V lost 5 bases and J lost 5; bases outside the gene matches: 6. The CDR3 is CASSLGLAGTETQYF. DNA for the CDR3: TGTGCCAGCAGTCTTGGACTAGCGGGAACCGAGACCCAGTACTTC.

This clonotype came up many times. The rearrangement uses TRBV12-3 or TRBV12-4 and TRBJ2-7; no definite D call. V shed 5 bases and J shed 2 bases, with 7 bases lying between them. This CDR3 is 12 amino acids long. CDR3 sequence reads: CASSRRTYEQYF. The CDR3 bases are TGTGCCAGCAGTCGACGGACCTACGAGCAGTACTTC.

The rearrangement joins TRBV19 to TRBJ2-7; D remains ambiguous. Germline assignment: CDR1 LNHDA and CDR2 SQIVND (reference sequence). The V end lost 6 bases, the J end lost 2 bases, and 14 bases lay between the germline ends. This CDR3 comprises 14 residues. CDR3 coding DNA: TGTGCCAGTAGATCCTGGGTTCCCCCCTACGAGCAGTACTTC. Protein sequence: CASRSWVPPYEQYF.

The gene calls are TRBV30 and TRBJ2-5; TRBD2 aligns across 11 bases. The CDR3 covers 15 residues. V shed 0 bases, J shed 4 bases, and the junction held 4 bases outside the gene matches. In germline, CDR1 is GTSNPN, CDR2 SVGIG (reference sequence). CDR3 protein: CAWSVQGTSGETQYF. CDR3 in DNA: TGTGCCTGGAGTGTACAAGGGACTAGCGGAGAGACCCAGTACTTC.

This clonotype has at least ten counts. This rearrangement joins TRBV6-4 to TRBJ2-3; D is tentatively TRBD1 or TRBD2 (6 bases each). Germline V CDR1 and CDR2: MRHNA, SNTAGT. Trimming took off 8 bases at V and 2 bases at J, with 14 bases between the two ends. This CDR3 has 14 residues. CDR3 coding DNA: TGTGCCAGCGGCACGGGGGCCACCACAGATACGCAGTATTTT. This codes for CASGTGATTDTQYF.

This clonotype was detected many times. The CDR3 DNA is TGTGCCAGCAGTGCCCCAGGGGAGAAGACCCAGTACTTC. Its protein is CASSAPGEKTQYF. The V and J genes are TRBV6-5 and TRBJ2-5; a possible D gene is TRBD1 (6 bases). CDR3 length: 13 residues. V was clipped by 5 bases and J by 6 bases, with 13 bases between them. Germline V gives CDR1 MNHEY, CDR2 SVGAGI.

The V and J genes are TRBV28 and TRBJ1-4, with unresolved D. Germline V lookup: CDR1 MDHEN, CDR2 SYDVKM. Trimming took off 2 bases at V and 8 bases at J, with 9 bases between the two ends. The CDR3 is 13 residues long. As DNA, the CDR3 is TGTGCCAGCAGTTTAGGGGTCTGGGAAAAACTGTTTTTT. Protein sequence: CASSLGVWEKLFF. The full variable domain, completed using reference TRBV28 and TRBJ1-4, is DVKVTQSSRYLVKRTGEKVFLECVQDMDHENMFWYRQDPGLGLRLIYFSYDVKMKEKGDIPEGYSVSREKKERFSLILESASTNQTSMYLCASSLGVWEKLFFGSGTQLSVL.

A few counts support this clonotype. V is TRBV28 and J is TRBJ2-1; D uncertain. The germline gives CDR1 MDHEN, CDR2 SYDVKM. This CDR3 has 14 amino acids. V lost 5 bases and J lost 2, with 10 bases in between. CDR3 sequence reads: CASSPFRAYNEQFF. CDR3 coding DNA: TGTGCCAGCAGTCCCTTTCGTGCCTACAATGAGCAGTTCTTC.

The sample holds many counts of this clonotype. The V and J genes are TRBV7-8 and TRBJ1-6; 7 nucleotides line up with TRBD1. The V and J ends lost 5 bases and 9 bases, in that order; junction bases with no gene match: 10. This CDR3 has 15 amino acids. CDR1 and CDR2 (germline): SGHVS, FQNEAQ. The CDR3 protein is CASSPRDSRFSPLHF. In DNA, the CDR3 is TGTGCCAGCAGCCCCAGGGACAGCCGGTTTTCACCCCTCCACTTT.

A few counts support this clonotype. The chain recombines TRBV6-2 or TRBV6-3 with TRBJ1-6, with a weak D call TRBD1 (6 bases). The germline CDR1 and CDR2 sequences are MNHEY and SVGEGT. The CDR3 runs to 16 residues. Trimming took off 2 bases at V and 5 bases at J, with 13 bases between the two ends. CDR3 DNA sequence: TGTGCCAGCAGTTACCCGACAGGTGTGAATAATTCACCCCTCCACTTT. This sequence encodes CASSYPTGVNNSPLHF.

This clonotype was observed at least ten times. The gene calls are TRBV2 and TRBJ2-7, with 9 bases matching TRBD2. The germline CDR1 and CDR2 sequences are SNHLY and FYNNEI. The CDR3 runs to 14 residues. The V and J ends lost 3 bases and 7 bases, in that order; junction bases with no gene match: 7. Here the CDR3 DNA reads TGTGCCAGCAGTGAGGCTAGCGGGACTGGAGAGCAGTACTTC. Amino acid sequence: CASSEASGTGEQYF.

This clonotype has at least ten counts. This rearrangement joins TRBV29-1 to TRBJ2-7; 10 bases fit TRBD2. The junction had 3 bases not matched to a gene; V was cut back by 4 bases and J by 3 bases. The germline gives CDR1 SQVTM, CDR2 ANQGSEA. The CDR3 sequence is 13 residues long. DNA of the CDR3: TGCAGCGTTGCCCGACTAGCGGGCTACGAGCAGTACTTC. Translation gives CSVARLAGYEQYF.

This clonotype was counted many times. The chain combines TRBV11-3 with TRBJ2-3; 11 nucleotides align to TRBD2. Per the germline V gene, CDR1 is SGHNT and CDR2 is YENEEA. The CDR3 has 17 amino acids. With 8 bases clipped from V and 5 bases from J, the junction kept 15 bases outside the gene matches. The CDR3 DNA follows: TGTGCCAGCTCGCCGGGTCGGACTAGCGGGTACAAAGATACGCAGTATTTT. Translating it yields CASSPGRTSGYKDTQYF.

This clonotype has ten or more counts. The chain couples TRBV27 to TRBJ1-2, with D tentatively TRBD1 (5 bases). V lost 6 bases, J lost 4 bases, and 15 bases lay in between. This CDR3 has 14 residues. Germline V lookup: CDR1 MNHEY, CDR2 SMNVEV (reference sequence). The CDR3: CASSPGRAPYGYTF. CDR3 coding DNA: TGTGCCAGCAGCCCGGGACGAGCGCCCTATGGCTACACCTTC.

This clonotype was observed a single time. A much larger clonotype is one base distant, so this may be a read error. V gene TRBV9 combines with J gene TRBJ1-2; no definite D call. The germline V gene encodes CDR1 SGDLS and CDR2 YYNGEE. The CDR3 is 11 residues long. DNA of the CDR3: TGTACCAGCAGCGTAGGCGGATGGTACACCTTC. Amino acids: CTSSVGGWYTF.

This clonotype was counted many times. The gene calls are TRBV21-1 and TRBJ2-3; the table's D call, TRBD2, has no DNA check behind it. TRBV21-1 represents a pseudogene. This CDR3 has 18 residues. The DNA for the CDR3 is TGTGCCAGCAGCAAAGGAATACGGGAGGGACTAACCACAGATACGCAGTATTTT. This codes for CASSKGIREGLTTDTQYF.

This clonotype was observed at least ten times. The rearrangement uses TRBV11-3 and TRBJ2-1; D ambiguous. Trimming left V 5 bases short and J 2 bases short, with 16 bases between. The CDR3 contains 16 residues. Germline V gene lookup returns CDR1 SGHNT and CDR2 YENEEA. DNA for the CDR3: TGTGCCAGCAGCCTCGTCTCGGGCACCACCTACAATGAGCAGTTCTTC. Amino acid sequence: CASSLVSGTTYNEQFF.

This clonotype was seen at least ten times. The V call is TRBV18, the J call TRBJ2-3, with 9 bases fitting TRBD2. The V gene end was trimmed by 3 bases and the J gene end by 2 bases; junction bases not matched to a gene: 3. This CDR3 has 15 residues. The germline CDR1 and CDR2 sequences are KGHSH and LQKENI. The CDR3 coding sequence is TGTGCCAGCTCACCTCTAGCGGGGATCACAGATACGCAGTATTTT. This translates into CASSPLAGITDTQYF. Variable domain in full (rest from reference TRBV18 and TRBJ2-3): NAGVMQNPRHLVRRRGQEARLRCSPMKGHSHVYWYRQLPEEGLKFMVYLQKENIIDESGMPKERFSAEFPKEGPSILRIQQVVRGDSAAYFCASSPLAGITDTQYFGPGTRLTVL.

This clonotype was observed a few times. The chain is built from TRBV7-2 and TRBJ2-7, with D perhaps matching TRBD2 (5 bases). V gave up 2 bases and J gave up 8 bases, with 7 bases separating them. From germline, CDR1 is SGHTA and CDR2 FQGNSA. The CDR3 totals 11 residues. The CDR3 is CASSLRGKQYF. CDR3 bases: TGTGCCAGCAGCTTAAGAGGGAAGCAGTACTTC.